The clone carrying this TCR beta chain was recorded once. The antigen is unknown. The sample comes from a study of somatic mutations in cytotoxic T cells in rheumatoid arthritis. Positively selected by magnetic beads, CD4+ and CD8+ cells were purity-checked by flow cytometry. General study points: No multiple-comparison adjustment was applied to the slight TRBV07 underrepresentation in rheumatoid arthritis patients.

Sequencing used immunoSEQ multiplex PCR; TCRdb keeps in-frame clones, though not all of them. The sample yields some 7,400 clones, around 60% seen once. The CDR3 is 15 amino acids. CDR1 and CDR2 (germline): SGHVS, FQNEAQ. Trimming took off 1 base at V and 2 bases at J, with 9 bases between the two ends. The rearrangement links TRBV7-8 to TRBJ1-5; D is unresolved. The sequenced sample was CD8+ T cells sorted from blood. This receptor was obtained from a woman in her thirties or forties in good health. This CDR3 is CASSLESGGNQPQHF. The CDR3 region has the DNA TGTGCCAGCAGCTTAGAATCCGGGGGCAATCAGCCCCAGCATTTT.